This T cell receptor beta chain derives from a study of CD4 T cells in relation to SARS-CoV-2 and coronaviruses. As for the study in general: After roughly ten days of antigen culture, PBMC TCR beta CDR3s were sequenced. No peptide or an HIV-1 Nef peptide pool served as negative control.

Only in-frame clones appear in the TCRdb table, and some are missing; sequencing was by immunoSEQ multiplex PCR. This table has more than 20,000 clones, just over 75% appearing once. Before the COVID-19 pandemic, during about 2011-2019, CD4+ T cells were taken from unexposed donors. Isolation of CD4+ T cells took place after about 10 days in culture. As cell numbers allowed, unexposed-donor CD4+ T cells faced SARS-CoV-2 S/N and four cold-coronavirus spikes. Fresh IL-2 medium replaced half the medium on days 3 and 7. As to this clone: Its antigen is as yet unknown.

Trimming took off 6 bases at V and 6 bases at J, with 6 bases between the two ends. Germline CDR1 and CDR2: LGHNT and FRNRAP. This CDR3 has 11 residues. The receptor was derived from a human donor in good health. The sequencing input was CD4+ T cells from PBMCs, cultured in vitro. The V gene is TRBV12-5, the J gene TRBJ1-5, with D unresolved. DNA for the CDR3: TGTGCTAGTGGAAAAATTCAGCCCCAGCATTTT. Translated, it gives CASGKIQPQHF.